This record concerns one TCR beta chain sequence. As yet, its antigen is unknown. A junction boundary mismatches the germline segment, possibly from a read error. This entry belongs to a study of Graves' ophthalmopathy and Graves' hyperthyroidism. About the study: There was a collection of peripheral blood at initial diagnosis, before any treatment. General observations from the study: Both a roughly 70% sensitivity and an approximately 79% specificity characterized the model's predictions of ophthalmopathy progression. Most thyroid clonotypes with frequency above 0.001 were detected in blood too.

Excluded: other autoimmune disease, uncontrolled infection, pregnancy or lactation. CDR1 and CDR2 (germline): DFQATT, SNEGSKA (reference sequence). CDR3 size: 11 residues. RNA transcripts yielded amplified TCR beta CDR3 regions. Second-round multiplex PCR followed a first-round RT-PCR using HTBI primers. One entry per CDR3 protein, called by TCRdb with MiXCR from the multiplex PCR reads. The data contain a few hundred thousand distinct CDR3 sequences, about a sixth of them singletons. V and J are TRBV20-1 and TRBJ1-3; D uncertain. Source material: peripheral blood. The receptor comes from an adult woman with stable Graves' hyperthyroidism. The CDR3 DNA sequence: TGCAGTGCTATTACCGGAAACACTATATATTTT. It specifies CSAITGNTIYF.